This record covers a single T cell receptor (beta chain). The antigen is unknown. The data were taken from a study of cytomegalovirus exposure and HLA in healthy donors. This CDR3 region has 17 residues. Germline values: CDR1 SNHLY, CDR2 FYNNEI. Trimming cost V 6 bases and J 0 bases; bases outside gene matches: 13. Both 60 Vbeta primers and 13 Jbeta primers went into the PCR. Sequencing used immunoSEQ multiplex PCR; TCRdb keeps in-frame clones, though not all of them. Here the sample spans about 200,000 clones, 70% to 80% being singletons. Study-wide results and limits: Some public TCRs appeared in many individuals, while most sequences were rare. Per a later analysis, 18,000 or so TCR beta sequences showed association with HLA alleles at 0.05 false discovery rate. 150 to 200 TCR beta chains were listed as cytomegalovirus-associated.

The specimen was PBMCs. V usage is TRBV2 and J usage is TRBJ2-7, with 8 bases aligning to TRBD2. This receptor was taken from a man aged 30 to 39 in good health and CMV-seronegative. CDR3 nucleotides: TGTGCCAGCAGGCCGACCGGGGGGGGTAGATACTCCTACGAGCAGTACTTC. It is translated as CASRPTGGGRYSYEQYF.